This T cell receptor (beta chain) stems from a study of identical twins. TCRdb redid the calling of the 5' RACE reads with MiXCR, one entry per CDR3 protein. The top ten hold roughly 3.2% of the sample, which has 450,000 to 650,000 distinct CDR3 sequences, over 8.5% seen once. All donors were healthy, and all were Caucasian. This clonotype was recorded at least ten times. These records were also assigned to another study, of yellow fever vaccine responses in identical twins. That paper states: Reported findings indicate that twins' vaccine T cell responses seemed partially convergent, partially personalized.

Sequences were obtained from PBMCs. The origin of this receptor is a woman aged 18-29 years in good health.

This CDR3 reads CASSFKVLAGGTDTQYF. Here the CDR3 DNA reads TGTGCCAGCAGCTTCAAAGTCCTAGCGGGTGGCACAGATACGCAGTATTTT. The gene calls are TRBV5-6 and TRBJ2-3; 8 bases are shared with TRBD2. The germline gives CDR1 SGHDT, CDR2 YYEEEE. Trimming at V came to 2 bases and at J to 1 base, leaving 9 bases not matched to a gene. The CDR3 covers 17 residues. Based on the CDR3 plus reference TRBV5-6 and TRBJ2-3, the full variable domain is DAGVTQSPTHLIKTRGQQVTLRCSPKSGHDTVSWYQQALGQGPQFIFQYYEEEERQRGNFPDRFSGHQFPNYSSELNVNALLLGDSALYLCASSFKVLAGGTDTQYFGPGTRLTVL.